This TCR beta chain was sequenced for a study of early T cells in non-severe SARS-CoV-2 infection. TCRdb reprocessed the 5' RACE reads with MiXCR, giving one entry per CDR3 protein. In the table there are 60,000 to 75,000 distinct CDR3 sequences, over 3.5% of which are singletons. Germline V lookup: CDR1 SGHTA, CDR2 FQGNSA. The CDR3 is 14 residues long. Trimming pared 4 bases from V and 7 bases from J, leaving 14 bases between. This clonotype showed up many times. V usage is TRBV7-2 and J usage is TRBJ2-1, with D perhaps TRBD1 (6 bases). The sequence came from an adult who was a healthcare worker with PCR-confirmed SARS-CoV-2 infection or an uninfected control (not recorded which). The donor label of this sample is uncertain. The sequencing here drew on whole blood, taken at baseline. Here the CDR3 DNA reads TGTGCCAGCAGCTACGGCTTTGGACAGAATGAGCAGTTCTTC. Amino acid sequence: CASSYGFGQNEQFF.